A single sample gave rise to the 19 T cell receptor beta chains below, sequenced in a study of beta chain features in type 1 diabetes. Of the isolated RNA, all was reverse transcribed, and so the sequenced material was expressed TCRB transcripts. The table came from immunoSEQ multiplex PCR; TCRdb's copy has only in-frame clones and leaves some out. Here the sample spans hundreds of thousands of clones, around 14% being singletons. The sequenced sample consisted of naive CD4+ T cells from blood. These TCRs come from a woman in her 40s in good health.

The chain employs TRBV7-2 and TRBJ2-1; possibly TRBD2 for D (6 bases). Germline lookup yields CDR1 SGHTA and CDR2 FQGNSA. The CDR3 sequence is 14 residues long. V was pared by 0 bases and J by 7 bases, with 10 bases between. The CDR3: CASSLAGRNNEQFF. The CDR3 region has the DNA TGTGCCAGCAGCTTAGCGGGGAGGAATAATGAGCAGTTCTTC.

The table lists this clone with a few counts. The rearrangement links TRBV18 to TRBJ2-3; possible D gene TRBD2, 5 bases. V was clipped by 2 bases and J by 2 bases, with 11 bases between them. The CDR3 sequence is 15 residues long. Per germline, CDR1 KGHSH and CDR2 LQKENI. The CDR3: CASSPYQRNTDTQYF. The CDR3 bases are TGTGCCAGCTCACCATATCAGCGGAACACAGATACGCAGTATTTT.

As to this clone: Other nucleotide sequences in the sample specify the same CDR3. As DNA, the CDR3 is TGCGCCAGCAGCCTAACTAGCGGGGGGGCAGATACGCAGTATTTT. Amino acid sequence: CASSLTSGGADTQYF. The chain combines TRBV5-1 with TRBJ2-3, with 13 bases matching TRBD2. The V and J ends lost 4 bases and 4 bases, in that order; junction bases with no gene match: 3. Germline CDR1 and CDR2: SGHRS and YFSETQ. This CDR3 spans 15 amino acids.

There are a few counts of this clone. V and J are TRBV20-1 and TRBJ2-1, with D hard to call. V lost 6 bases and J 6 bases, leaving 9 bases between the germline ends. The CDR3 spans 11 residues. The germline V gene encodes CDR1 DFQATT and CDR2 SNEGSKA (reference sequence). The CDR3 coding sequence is TGCAGTGCAGGAGATTCCAATGAGCAGTTCTTC. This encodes CSAGDSNEQFF.

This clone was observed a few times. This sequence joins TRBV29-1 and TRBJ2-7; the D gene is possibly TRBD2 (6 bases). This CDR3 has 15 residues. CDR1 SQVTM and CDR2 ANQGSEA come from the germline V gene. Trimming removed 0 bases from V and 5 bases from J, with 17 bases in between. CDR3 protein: CSVEEAAGGGNEQYF. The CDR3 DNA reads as TGCAGCGTTGAAGAAGCGGCCGGGGGTGGCAACGAGCAGTACTTC.

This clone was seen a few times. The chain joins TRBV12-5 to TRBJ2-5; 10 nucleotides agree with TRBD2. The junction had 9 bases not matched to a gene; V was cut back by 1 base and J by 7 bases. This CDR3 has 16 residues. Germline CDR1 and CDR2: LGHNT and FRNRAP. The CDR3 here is CASGLASGGYLGTQYF. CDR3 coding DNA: TGTGCTAGTGGTTTGGCTAGCGGGGGATACTTAGGGACCCAGTACTTC.

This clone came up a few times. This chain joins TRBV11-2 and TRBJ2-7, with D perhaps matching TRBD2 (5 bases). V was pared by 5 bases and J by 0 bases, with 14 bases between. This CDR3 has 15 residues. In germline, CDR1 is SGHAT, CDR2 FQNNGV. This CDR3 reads CASSPRGSSSYEQYF. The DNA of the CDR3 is TGTGCCAGCAGCCCCCGGGGTTCCAGCTCCTACGAGCAGTACTTC.

DNA of the CDR3: TGTGCCAGCTCACTCGCCTCGCCTAGCGGGGGGGCAGAAGATACGCAGTATTTT. This encodes CASSLASPSGGAEDTQYF. This chain joins TRBV18 and TRBJ2-3; 12 bases agree with TRBD2. The CDR3 contains 18 residues. V dropped 4 bases and J dropped 5; count of bases not matched to a gene: 13. Germline loops: CDR1 KGHSH, CDR2 LQKENI.

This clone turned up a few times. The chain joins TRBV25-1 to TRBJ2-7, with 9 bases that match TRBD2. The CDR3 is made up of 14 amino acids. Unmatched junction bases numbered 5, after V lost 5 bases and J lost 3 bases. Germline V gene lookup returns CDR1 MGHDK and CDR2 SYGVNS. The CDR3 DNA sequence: TGTGCCAGCAGTAGAGCGGGGGGCCACTACGAGCAGTACTTC. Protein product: CASSRAGGHYEQYF.

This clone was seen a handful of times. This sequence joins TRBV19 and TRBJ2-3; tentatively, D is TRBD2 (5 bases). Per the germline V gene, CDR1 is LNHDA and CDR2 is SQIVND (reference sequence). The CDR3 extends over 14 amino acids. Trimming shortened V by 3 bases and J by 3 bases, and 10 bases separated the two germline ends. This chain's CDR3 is CASSIGLTTDTQYF. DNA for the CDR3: TGTGCCAGTAGTATCGGACTGACAACAGATACGCAGTATTTT.

The CDR3 is CASTNWYRGAYEQYF. The CDR3 nucleotides are TGTGCCAGCACCAACTGGTACAGGGGAGCCTACGAGCAGTACTTC. The V call is TRBV5-6, the J call TRBJ2-7, with 7 bases matching TRBD1. This CDR3 is built from 15 residues. Germline V gene lookup returns CDR1 SGHDT and CDR2 YYEEEE. With V trimmed by 6 bases and J by 2 bases, 11 bases remained unmatched.

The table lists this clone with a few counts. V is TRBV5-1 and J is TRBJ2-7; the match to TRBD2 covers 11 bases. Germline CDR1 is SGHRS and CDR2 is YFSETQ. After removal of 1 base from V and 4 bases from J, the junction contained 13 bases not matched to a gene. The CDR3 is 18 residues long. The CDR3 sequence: CASSLYVSASGGLYEQYF. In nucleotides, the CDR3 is TGCGCCAGCAGCTTGTACGTGTCGGCTAGCGGGGGGCTGTACGAGCAGTACTTC.

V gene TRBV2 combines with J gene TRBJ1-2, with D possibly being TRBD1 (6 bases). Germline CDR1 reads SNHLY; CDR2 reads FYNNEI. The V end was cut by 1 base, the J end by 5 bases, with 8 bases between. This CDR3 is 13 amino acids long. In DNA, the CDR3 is TGTGCCAGCAGTGAAGACAGGGTATATGGCTACACCTTC. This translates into CASSEDRVYGYTF.

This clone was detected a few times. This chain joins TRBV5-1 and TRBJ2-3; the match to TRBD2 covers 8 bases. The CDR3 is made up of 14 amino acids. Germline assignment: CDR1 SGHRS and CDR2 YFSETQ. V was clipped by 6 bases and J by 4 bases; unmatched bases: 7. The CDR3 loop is CASNGGAVADTQYF. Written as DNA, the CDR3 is TGCGCCAGCAACGGGGGGGCGGTAGCAGATACGCAGTATTTT. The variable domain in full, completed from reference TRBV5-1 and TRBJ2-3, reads KAGVTQTPRYLIKTRGQQVTLSCSPISGHRSVSWYQQTPGQGLQFLFEYFSETQRNKGNFPGRFSGRQFSNSRSEMNVSTLELGDSALYLCASNGGAVADTQYFGPGTRLTVL.

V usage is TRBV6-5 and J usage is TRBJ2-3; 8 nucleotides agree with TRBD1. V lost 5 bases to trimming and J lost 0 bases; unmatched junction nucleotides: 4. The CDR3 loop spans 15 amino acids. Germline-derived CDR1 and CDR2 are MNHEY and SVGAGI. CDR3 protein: CASSQTGASTDTQYF. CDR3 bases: TGTGCCAGCAGTCAGACAGGGGCCAGCACAGATACGCAGTATTTT.

CDR3 DNA sequence: TGCGCCAGCAGCCAAGAAGGGGGCGGTACGATCGGTGGGGGACTCAGAGCGGCTTTCTTT. It yields the protein CASSQEGGGTIGGGLRAAFF. The chain links TRBV4-3 to TRBJ1-1; 7 positions match TRBD1. This CDR3 has 20 residues. With 0 bases clipped from V and 11 bases from J, the junction kept 27 bases outside the gene matches. Germline assignment: CDR1 LGHNA and CDR2 YSLEER.

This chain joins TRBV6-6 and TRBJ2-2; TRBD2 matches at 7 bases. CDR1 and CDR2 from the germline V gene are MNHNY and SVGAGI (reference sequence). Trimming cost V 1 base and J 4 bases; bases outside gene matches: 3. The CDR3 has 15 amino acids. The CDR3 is CASSYWEGSTGELFF. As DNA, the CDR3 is TGTGCCAGCAGTTACTGGGAGGGAAGCACCGGGGAGCTGTTTTTT.

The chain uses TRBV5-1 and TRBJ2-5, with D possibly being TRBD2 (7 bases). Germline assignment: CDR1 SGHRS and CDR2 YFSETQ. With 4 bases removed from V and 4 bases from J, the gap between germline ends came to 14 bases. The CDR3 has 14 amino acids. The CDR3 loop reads CASSRPGGRETQYF. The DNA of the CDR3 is TGCGCCAGCAGCCGGCCCGGGGGGCGAGAGACCCAGTACTTC.

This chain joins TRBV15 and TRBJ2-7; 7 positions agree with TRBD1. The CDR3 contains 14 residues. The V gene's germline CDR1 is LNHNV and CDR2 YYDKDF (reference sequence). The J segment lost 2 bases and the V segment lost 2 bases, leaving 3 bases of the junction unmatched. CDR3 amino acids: CATSRPGQPYEQYF. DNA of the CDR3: TGTGCCACCAGCAGACCGGGACAGCCCTACGAGCAGTACTTC.